One and the same sample provided the 31 T cell receptor beta chains below, sequenced in a study of breast tumors, draining lymph nodes, adjacent tissues (dated by TCRdb to 2016 to 2017). The lymph node samples were taken from the axillary draining lymph nodes of breast cancer patients. Libraries were constructed by multiplex PCR. Sequencing instrument: Illumina HiSeq 2000. Clones were called with MiXCR by TCRdb after fastp trimmed the public reads at Q25, and only in-frame beta chains were retained. Rows are combined by CDR3 protein, so each entry shows the most common genes and DNA. In all, the sample holds around 100,000 distinct CDR3 sequences, and less than 25% of those were seen once. Clones ranked in the top ten supply approximately 1.2% of the sample. The sequencing input was axillary lymph node tissue. Receptors originate from a female donor with breast cancer. Some clones in this sample may be carry-over from other donors' samples.

A word on this clonotype: A read error may explain this, as a much larger clone is one base away. DNA of the CDR3: TGCAGCGCTCAAAACAATGAGCAGTTCTTC. Translated: CSAQNNEQFF. The chain combines TRBV29-1 with TRBJ2-1; D is uncertain. CDR3 length: 10 amino acids. The germline V and J ends were trimmed by 7 bases and 5 bases, with 6 bases remaining between them. Germline values: CDR1 SQVTM, CDR2 ANQGSEA.

A word on this clonotype: This could be a read error, since a much larger clone is one nucleotide away. The chain is built from TRBV20-1 and TRBJ1-4; tentatively, D is TRBD1 (5 bases). Germline V gene data show CDR1 as DFQATT and CDR2 as SNEGSKA (reference sequence). This CDR3 has 13 amino acids. V dropped 3 bases and J dropped 7 bases, with 12 bases sitting between them. The CDR3 protein is CSARTDIGEKLFF. The CDR3 DNA sequence: TGCAGTGCTAGGACGGACATAGGTGAAAAACTGTTTTTT.

The table lists this clonotype with many counts. The chain has TRBV7-3 and TRBJ2-5, with 8 positions matching TRBD1. Germline-derived CDR1 and CDR2 are SGHTA and FQGTGA. With 2 bases clipped from V and 5 bases from J, the junction kept 7 bases outside the gene matches. CDR3 length equals 15 residues. The CDR3 DNA reads as TGTGCCAGCAGCTTACAGGGGGCCGAGTGGGAGACCCAGTACTTC. Protein sequence: CASSLQGAEWETQYF. Combining the CDR3 with reference TRBV7-3 and TRBJ2-5 gives the whole variable domain GAGVSQTPSNKVTEKGKYVELRCDPISGHTALYWYRQSLGQGPEFLIYFQGTGAADDSGLPNDRFFAVRPEGSVSTLKIQRTERGDSAVYLCASSLQGAEWETQYFGPGTRLLVL.

The chain employs TRBV19 and TRBJ2-4, with D possibly being TRBD1 (6 bases). V dropped 3 bases and J dropped 8 bases, with 8 bases sitting between them. CDR3 length: 12 residues. The V gene's germline CDR1 is LNHDA and CDR2 SQIVND (reference sequence). The CDR3 region is CASSIKGDIQYF. CDR3 in DNA: TGTGCCAGTAGTATCAAGGGGGACATTCAGTACTTC.

This clonotype has a count of ten or more. The CDR3 region is CASRNEPNTGELFF. DNA of the CDR3: TGTGCCAGCCGAAACGAGCCGAACACCGGGGAGCTGTTTTTT. The chain uses TRBV2 and TRBJ2-2; D unresolved. Germline V gives CDR1 SNHLY, CDR2 FYNNEI. V was shortened by 8 bases and J by 0 bases, with 10 bases between the two germline ends. The CDR3 consists of 14 residues.

This clonotype was detected ten times or more. This chain links TRBV7-2 with TRBJ2-1; TRBD1 aligns across 7 bases. The CDR3 length is 17 residues. The ends lost 2 bases at V and 4 bases at J; junction bases unmatched: 11. CDR1 and CDR2 (germline): SGHTA, FQGNSA. CDR3 nucleotide sequence: TGTGCCAGCAGCTTACGGGATCTGGGACAGAGTTACAATGAGCAGTTCTTC. This codes for CASSLRDLGQSYNEQFF.

A few counts support this clonotype. Here the CDR3 reads CASSQVDRRRTGVTDEQFF. CDR3 bases: TGCGCCAGCAGCCAAGTCGACCGGCGCAGGACAGGGGTGACCGATGAGCAGTTCTTC. This sequence joins TRBV4-1 and TRBJ2-1; 9 positions agree with TRBD1. In germline, CDR1 is MGHRA, CDR2 YSYEKL. Unmatched junction bases numbered 18, after V lost 1 base and J lost 8 bases. CDR3 length: 19 residues.

This clonotype has a count of ten or more. This rearrangement joins TRBV6-5 to TRBJ1-2; the D is unclear. The CDR3 totals 15 residues. V was trimmed by 0 bases and J by 2 bases, leaving 10 bases between them. Germline V gene sequence: CDR1 MNHEY, CDR2 SVGAGI. CDR3 nucleotides: TGTGCCAGCAGTTACTCCGGACGGCAAAACTATGGCTACACCTTC. Translating it yields CASSYSGRQNYGYTF.

In this sample, this clonotype turned up many times. The V and J genes are TRBV6-1 and TRBJ2-1; possibly TRBD1 for D (6 bases). V lost 5 bases and J 4 bases, leaving 12 bases between the germline ends. Germline V CDR1 and CDR2: MNHNS, SASEGT. This CDR3 spans 14 amino acids. CDR3 coding DNA: TGTGCCAGCAGTCCAGGGGCGGAATACAATGAGCAGTTCTTC. It translates to CASSPGAEYNEQFF.

On this clonotype itself: This may arise from a read error, as a much more abundant clone is one base away. The rearrangement joins TRBV11-1 to TRBJ2-1; no definite D call. From germline, CDR1 is SGHAT and CDR2 FQDESV (reference sequence). This CDR3 is 11 amino acids long. The CDR3 is CASSSLSEQLF. CDR3 bases: TGTGCCAGCAGCTCGTTGTCAGAGCAGCTCTTC.

The sample holds many counts of this clonotype. The gene calls are TRBV12-3 or TRBV12-4 and TRBJ2-5; D uncertain. This CDR3 comprises 12 residues. V gave up 7 bases and J gave up 2 bases, with 8 bases separating them. The CDR3, as DNA: TGTGCCAGCATTGGACCTCAAGAGACCCAGTACTTC. Its translation: CASIGPQETQYF.

There are many counts of this clonotype. V and J are TRBV7-6 and TRBJ2-3, with 8 positions matching TRBD1. J lost 3 bases, V lost 2 bases, and 7 bases had no gene match. The CDR3 spans 16 residues. Germline CDR1 reads SGHVS; CDR2 reads FNYEAQ. CDR3 bases: TGTGCCAGCAGCTTACGCAGGGGGCAGAGGACAGATACGCAGTATTTT. It translates to CASSLRRGQRTDTQYF.

Comment on this clonotype: A read error is possible here, since a much larger clone lies one base away. The CDR3 ends on some other residue instead of the conserved phenylalanine or tryptophan, so this is likely a read error. This chain joins TRBV19 and TRBJ1-2, with a possible D match to TRBD1 (5 bases). Germline V gives CDR1 LNHDA, CDR2 SQIVND (reference sequence). Trimming pared 0 bases from V and 7 bases from J, leaving 15 bases between. This CDR3 comprises 15 residues. The CDR3: CASSIDGRDRVGYTL. In nucleotides, the CDR3 is TGTGCCAGTAGTATAGACGGCAGGGATCGAGTTGGCTACACCCTC.

This clonotype was counted at least ten times. The genes are TRBV7-2 and TRBJ2-1, with 8 bases matching TRBD2. This CDR3 region has 15 residues. Trimming removed 1 base from V and 6 bases from J; junction bases left unmatched: 5. Germline-derived CDR1 and CDR2 are SGHTA and FQGNSA. The CDR3 bases are TGTGCCAGCAGCTTAGTACGGGAGGGGGGCAATGAGCAGTTCTTC. It encodes CASSLVREGGNEQFF.

This clonotype has a count of ten or more. V usage is TRBV5-1 and J usage is TRBJ2-1; TRBD2 aligns across 11 bases. The V and J ends lost 0 bases and 0 bases, in that order; junction bases with no gene match: 11. Germline V gene sequence: CDR1 SGHRS, CDR2 YFSETQ. The CDR3 covers 20 residues. Written as DNA, the CDR3 is TGCGCCAGCAGCTTGGCCCTACCGGGACTAGCGGCAAGCTCCTACAATGAGCAGTTCTTC. As protein: CASSLALPGLAASSYNEQFF.

Regarding this clonotype: Given a much more abundant clone one base away, this may be a read error. In this CDR3 the conserved last residue, phenylalanine or tryptophan, is missing, so a read error is likely. The chain carries TRBV27 and TRBJ1-6; D gene uncertain. V was pared by 3 bases and J by 0 bases, with 6 bases between. CDR1 is MNHEY, CDR2 SMNVEV, per germline (reference sequence). The CDR3 runs to 15 residues. The CDR3 DNA sequence: TGTGCCAGCAGTTTTTACAGCTCCTATAATTCACCCCTCCACCTT. The encoded protein is CASSFYSSYNSPLHL.

This clonotype was recorded at least ten times. The chain recombines TRBV12-3 or TRBV12-4 with TRBJ1-5; D unclear. The length of the CDR3 is 13 residues. V dropped 1 base and J dropped 5 bases, with 6 bases sitting between them. CDR3 in amino acids: CASSLDSHQPQHF. CDR3 sequence (DNA): TGTGCCAGCAGTTTAGACAGCCATCAGCCCCAGCATTTT.

In this sample, this clonotype turned up many times. The chain combines TRBV6-1 with TRBJ2-3; 8 bases match TRBD1. This CDR3 has 18 amino acids. The V gene end was trimmed by 6 bases and the J gene end by 0 bases; junction bases not matched to a gene: 14. Germline V gene data show CDR1 as MNHNS and CDR2 as SASEGT. CDR3: CASRVGILTGVSTDTQYF. CDR3 nucleotides: TGTGCCAGCAGGGTCGGTATCCTGACAGGGGTTAGCACAGATACGCAGTATTTT.

In regard to this clonotype: Possible read error: a much larger clone is one base away. The genes are TRBV3-1 and TRBJ1-3, with TRBD1 identical over 8 bases. Trimming removed 11 bases from V and 0 bases from J; junction bases left unmatched: 3. Germline lookup yields CDR1 LGHDT and CDR2 YNNKEL (reference sequence). This CDR3 spans 13 amino acids. As DNA, the CDR3 is TGTGCCGCCGGACAGGGCTCTGGAAACACCATATATTTT. Protein product: CAAGQGSGNTIYF. Using reference TRBV3-1 and TRBJ1-3 for the parts outside the CDR3, the full variable domain is DTAVSQTPKYLVTQMGNDKSIKCEQNLGHDTMYWYKQDSKKFLKIMFSYNNKELIINETVPNRFSPKSPDKAHLNLHINSLELGDSAVYFCAAGQGSGNTIYFGEGSWLTVV.

Of note for this clonotype: Just one base apart from a much larger clone, this may be a read error. The chain carries TRBV28 and TRBJ1-6; perhaps TRBD1 as D (5 bases). In germline, CDR1 is MDHEN, CDR2 SYDVKM. Trimming cost V 6 bases and J 6 bases, with 15 bases left between them. There are 15 residues in the CDR3. The CDR3 nucleotides read TGTGCCAGCAGGGACAAAATCGGGAGTAATTCACCCCTCCACTTT. Translating gives CASRDKIGSNSPLHF.

This clonotype was seen at least ten times. The chain combines TRBV19 with TRBJ2-1; 8 positions match TRBD2. The germline V gene has CDR1 LNHDA and CDR2 SQIVND (reference sequence). With V trimmed by 6 bases and J by 7 bases, 8 bases remained unmatched. The CDR3 totals 14 residues. CDR3 in DNA: TGTGCCAGTAGGGCTCTAGCGGGTGGTAATGAGCAGTTCTTC. It yields the protein CASRALAGGNEQFF.

This clonotype occurred many times. The gene calls are TRBV7-3 and TRBJ2-7; a possible D gene is TRBD2 (6 bases). The CDR3 is 16 residues long. Trimming removed 5 bases at V and 5 bases at J, with 22 bases between. Looked up from germline, CDR1 is SGHTA and CDR2 is FQGTGA. CDR3 protein: CASSPKGSGEDHEQYF. Here the CDR3 DNA reads TGTGCCAGCAGCCCTAAAGGTTCGGGGGAAGATCACGAGCAGTACTTC. Supplemented by reference TRBV7-3 and TRBJ2-7, the full variable domain reads GAGVSQTPSNKVTEKGKYVELRCDPISGHTALYWYRQSLGQGPEFLIYFQGTGAADDSGLPNDRFFAVRPEGSVSTLKIQRTERGDSAVYLCASSPKGSGEDHEQYFGPGTRLTVT.

This clonotype has ten or more counts. V and J are TRBV6-1 and TRBJ2-7; no firm D call. The CDR3 extends over 13 amino acids. Germline V gene data show CDR1 as MNHNS and CDR2 as SASEGT. V lost 3 bases, J lost 5 bases, and 11 bases lay in between. CDR3 nucleotides: TGTGCCAGCAGTGATGGTGGTCACGACGAGCAGTACTTC. Its protein product is CASSDGGHDEQYF.

This clonotype was recorded many times. The chain recombines TRBV7-3 with TRBJ1-2; tentatively, D is TRBD1 (6 bases). This CDR3 is built from 13 residues. Per the germline V gene, CDR1 is SGHTA and CDR2 is FQGTGA. V was clipped by 5 bases and J by 8 bases, with 15 bases between them. The CDR3 here is CASSPRGAEGYTF. The CDR3, as DNA: TGTGCCAGCAGCCCTCGGGGGGCGGAGGGCTACACCTTC.

As regards this clonotype: A much bigger clone sits one base away, suggesting this may be a read error. This chain uses TRBV11-3 with TRBJ2-5; 10 nucleotides agree with TRBD1. Germline V CDR1 and CDR2: SGHNT, YENEEA. The CDR3 totals 15 residues. Unmatched junction bases numbered 9, after V lost 5 bases and J lost 6 bases. CDR3 in DNA: TGTGCCAGCAGCCCGGGACAGGGGTCCAGAAAGACCCAGTACTTC. It specifies CASSPGQGSRKTQYF.

In regard to this clonotype: A much larger clone differs by one base, so this may be a read error. This chain connects TRBV29-1 to TRBJ2-5; weak D call: TRBD2 (6 bases). The CDR3 is 16 residues long. CDR1 SQVTM and CDR2 ANQGSEA come from the germline V gene. V was clipped by 8 bases and J by 4 bases, with 26 bases between them. The CDR3 DNA is TGCAGCTCCAGTCTTGTAGCGGAAGGGCCTTTAGAGACCCAGTACTTC. Protein: CSSSLVAEGPLETQYF.

This clonotype was seen repeatedly, ten times or more. This chain connects TRBV6-6 to TRBJ2-5, with TRBD1 matching over 8 bases. The CDR3 extends over 16 amino acids. In germline, CDR1 is MNHNY, CDR2 SVGAGI (reference sequence). J was trimmed by 2 bases and V by 5 bases; bases with no gene match: 10. CDR3 sequence: CASSKSGGAGQETQYF. The CDR3 DNA follows: TGTGCCAGCAGTAAATCAGGGGGCGCCGGGCAAGAGACCCAGTACTTC.

In the case of this clonotype: A much larger clone differs from this one at a single base, so this may be a read error. The V call is TRBV4-1, the J call TRBJ2-1, with no clear D. CDR3 length: 16 amino acids. V was pared by 4 bases and J by 7 bases, with 20 bases between. CDR1 is MGHRA and CDR2 is YSYEKL in the germline V gene. CDR3 sequence reads: CASSRGSAPGRNEQFF. As DNA, the CDR3 is TGCGCCAGCAGCCGAGGCTCAGCGCCTGGGCGGAATGAGCAGTTCTTC.

This chain links TRBV7-9 with TRBJ1-1; 7 nucleotides match TRBD1. The CDR3 extends over 13 amino acids. Germline V lookup: CDR1 SEHNR, CDR2 FQNEAQ (reference sequence). CDR3 bases: TGTGCATCGGGACAGCAAATGAACACTGAAGCTTTCTTT. Translated: CASGQQMNTEAFF.

At least ten counts were recorded for this clonotype. The V call is TRBV27, the J call TRBJ2-7, with a weak D call TRBD1 (6 bases). Germline assignment: CDR1 MNHEY and CDR2 SMNVEV (reference sequence). Trimming stripped 3 bases from V and 1 base from J, with 13 bases between. The CDR3 is made up of 15 amino acids. The CDR3: CASSFLGGTSYEQYF. The CDR3 DNA reads TGTGCCAGCAGTTTCTTAGGGGGAACATCCTACGAGCAGTACTTC.

This clonotype was detected a few times. At one boundary the junction diverges from the germline segment, which might be a read error. The chain has TRBV2 and TRBJ1-1; D gene ambiguous. The germline gives CDR1 SNHLY, CDR2 FYNNEI. The CDR3 runs 13 residues. CDR3 coding DNA: TGTGCCAGCAGTGACGCGTTCCTTACAACTACAAAATTT. Protein sequence: CASSDAFLTTTKF.